This TCR beta chain appears in the sequencing data of a study of brain T cells in children with intractable seizures. The study, taken as a whole, reports: Viral specificity was inferred only from CDR3 similarity; HCMV serostatus was unknown.

The data were produced by immunoSEQ multiplex PCR, yet TCRdb's version contains in-frame clones alone and is incomplete. The sample yields 78,000 or so clones, more than 75% seen once. The germline V gene has CDR1 LGHNA and CDR2 YNFKEQ. With 8 bases clipped from V and 2 bases from J, the junction kept 6 bases outside the gene matches. This CDR3 region has 15 residues. Sequencing was limited to surgery cases with top T cell transcript signatures in brain tissue. Before surgery, patients took at least one anti-epileptic drug. Of note for this clone: The antigen is undetermined.

The gene calls are TRBV4-2 and TRBJ2-3, with 11 bases fitting TRBD2. The source was peripheral blood, collected at surgery. This TCR was recovered from a girl aged 2 to 10 with Rasmussen encephalitis and intractable seizures. The CDR3 sequence: CASASTSGDTDTQYF. The CDR3 DNA is TGTGCCAGCGCTTCGACTAGCGGGGACACAGATACGCAGTATTTT.